This T cell receptor beta chain was observed in a study of blood T cell repertoires in COVID-19. About the study: The United States, Italy and Spain supplied acute and convalescent COVID-19 samples. PBMCs, B-cell-depleted T cells, or T cells provided the cDNA or gDNA that made up the material.

In Seattle, patients joined the study during active infection and were tracked longitudinally. This CDR3 is 13 amino acids long. The V end lost 1 base, the J end lost 7 bases, and 10 bases lay between the germline ends. In germline, CDR1 is LGHDT, CDR2 YNNKEL (reference sequence). Source study methods: The authors estimated nucleated cell counts from reference gene primer amplification. The data were produced by immunoSEQ multiplex PCR, yet TCRdb's version contains in-frame clones alone and is incomplete. V and J calls and clone size follow that table, whereas D and trimming were derived from the DNA. The sample includes roughly 150,000 clones, 70% to 90% seen only once; the top ten take approximately 8.2%.

This TCR came from a woman older than 75 with COVID-19, enrolled during active disease. V is TRBV3-1 (or the pseudogene TRBV3-2) and J is TRBJ1-2, with D perhaps matching TRBD1 (6 bases). The specimen was peripheral blood. CDR3 protein: CASSQGIGGGYTF. CDR3 DNA: TGTGCCAGCAGCCAAGGAATAGGGGGTGGCTACACCTTC.